This note documents a single T cell receptor (beta chain) sequence. It may be a read error: a sequence one base away is much more abundant. The record originates from a study of T cell repertoires in cytomegalovirus infection. Germline V gives CDR1 SGHTA, CDR2 FQGNSA. The CDR3 consists of 15 residues. V shed 4 bases and J 3 bases; nucleotides not matched to a gene: 6. TCRdb analysed the reads with MiXCR anew, one entry per CDR3 protein. The table shows about 740,000 distinct CDR3 sequences, with roughly 36% occurring only once. The material sequenced was PBMCs. The clonotype comes from a human donor in good health (CMV status not recorded). Some clones in this sample may be carry-over from other donors' samples. The rearrangement links TRBV7-2 to TRBJ2-3, with 8 bases that match TRBD2. CDR3: CASSSPGLDTDTQYF. Here the CDR3 DNA reads TGTGCCAGCAGCTCGCCGGGACTAGATACAGATACGCAGTATTTT.